This T cell receptor (beta chain) was profiled in a study of shared clonotypes between healthy human individuals. Overall study results and limits: Unshared clonotypes carried lower generation probabilities than those common to all four donors. Large sequencing depth failed to make sorted-subset sequencing complete, rarefaction showed.

As concerns this clone: Its antigen is not known.

Assay execution took place at the deep level. Each replicate PCR on the sorted subsets used 150 to 200 ng DNA (approximately 33,000 T cell genomes). Measured with immunoSEQ multiplex PCR; TCRdb has only the in-frame clones, and not every one. The sample consists of approximately 98,000 clones, roughly two thirds of them appearing once. The CDR3 spans 16 residues. Germline assignment: CDR1 KGHSH and CDR2 LQKENI. The V end lost 4 bases, the J end lost 3 bases, and 19 bases lay between the germline ends. Sample: memory CD8+ T cells sorted from blood. Subset denoted: CD45RO+ cells pooled with CCR7-negative TemRA cells. This sequence originates from a woman aged 30 to 39 in good health. J is TRBJ2-7 and V is TRBV18; a weak D match, TRBD2 (6 bases). The CDR3 sequence: CASSLQTGGKIYEQYF. In nucleotides, the CDR3 is TGTGCCAGCTCACTTCAAACTGGCGGGAAAATCTACGAGCAGTACTTC.